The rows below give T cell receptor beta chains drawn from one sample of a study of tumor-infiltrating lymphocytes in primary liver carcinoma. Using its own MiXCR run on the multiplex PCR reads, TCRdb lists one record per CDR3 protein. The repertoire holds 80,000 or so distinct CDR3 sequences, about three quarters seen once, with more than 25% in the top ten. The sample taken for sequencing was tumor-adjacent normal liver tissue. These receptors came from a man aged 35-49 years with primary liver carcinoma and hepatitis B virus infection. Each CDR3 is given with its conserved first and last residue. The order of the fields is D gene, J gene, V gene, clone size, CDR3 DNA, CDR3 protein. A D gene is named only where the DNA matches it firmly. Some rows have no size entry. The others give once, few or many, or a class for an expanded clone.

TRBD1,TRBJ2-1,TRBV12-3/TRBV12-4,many,TGTGCCAGCAGTTCTCGGACAGGAGTCTCCTACAATGAGCAGTTCTTC,CASSSRTGVSYNEQFF
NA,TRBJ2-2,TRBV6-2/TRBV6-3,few,TGTGCCAGCAGTTGGGCAGCCTCGAACACCGGGGAGCTGTTTTTT,CASSWAASNTGELFF
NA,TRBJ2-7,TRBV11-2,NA,TGTGCCAGCAGCTCATGGTTTGCAGAAGTTTACGAGCAGTACTTC,CASSSWFAEVYEQYF
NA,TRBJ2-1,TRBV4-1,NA,TGTGCCAGCATCCTACAGGGTTCCCCCTACAATGAGCAGTTCTTC,CASILQGSPYNEQFF
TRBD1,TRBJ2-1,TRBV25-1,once,TGTGCCAGCAGTGTAAAGGGACAGCACAATGAGCAGTTCTTC,CASSVKGQHNEQFF
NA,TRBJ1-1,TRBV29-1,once,TGCAGCTGGGCGGGCAACTACACTGAAACTTTCTTT,CSWAGNYTETFF
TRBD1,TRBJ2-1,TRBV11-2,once,TGTGTCAGCAGCAACAGGGGAAGGTACAAAGAACAGTTCTTC,CVSSNRGRYKEQFF
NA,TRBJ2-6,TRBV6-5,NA,TGTGCCATCAGCAGGGGCATCCGTTCTGGGGCCAACGTCCTGACTTTC,CAISRGIRSGANVLTF
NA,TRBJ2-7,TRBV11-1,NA,TGTGCCAGCAGCTTCTACGGAGAGTTCTCCTACGAGCAGTACTTC,CASSFYGEFSYEQYF
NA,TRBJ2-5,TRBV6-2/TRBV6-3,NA,TGTATCAGCAGTTATCTGGGGGTTCGGACCCAGTACTTC,CISSYLGVRTQYF
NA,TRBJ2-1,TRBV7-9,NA,TGTGCCAGCAGCTTGCCCACCCCCCTCGCCTGGAATGAGCAGTTCTTC,CASSLPTPLAWNEQFF
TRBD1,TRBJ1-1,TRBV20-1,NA,TGCAGTGCTGCCCCAGGGGGCACTGAAGCTTTCTTT,CSAAPGGTEAFF
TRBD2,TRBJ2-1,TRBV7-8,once,TGTGCCGGCAGCTACTTGGGAGGTAGCGGGAGGGCCTACAATGAGCAGTTCTTC,CAGSYLGGSGRAYNEQFF
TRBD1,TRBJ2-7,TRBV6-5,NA,TGTGCCAGCAGTAAGACAGGGTGGGCCTACGAGCAGTACTTC,CASSKTGWAYEQYF
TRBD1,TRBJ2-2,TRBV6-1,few,TGTGCCACCCGGACCGGGACAGGGGAAAGCGGGGAGCTGTTTTTT,CATRTGTGESGELFF
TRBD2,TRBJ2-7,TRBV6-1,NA,TGTGCCAGCAGTGTGGGACTAGCGCTCTACGGACAATACTTC,CASSVGLALYGQYF
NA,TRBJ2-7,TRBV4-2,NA,TGTGCCAGCAACCAAGACGCAGGGGCCTACGACCAGTACTTC,CASNQDAGAYDQYF
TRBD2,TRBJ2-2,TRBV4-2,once,TGTGCCAGCAGGGGATTAGCGGGATGGAAGGTCGCCGGGGAGCTGTTTTTT,CASRGLAGWKVAGELFF